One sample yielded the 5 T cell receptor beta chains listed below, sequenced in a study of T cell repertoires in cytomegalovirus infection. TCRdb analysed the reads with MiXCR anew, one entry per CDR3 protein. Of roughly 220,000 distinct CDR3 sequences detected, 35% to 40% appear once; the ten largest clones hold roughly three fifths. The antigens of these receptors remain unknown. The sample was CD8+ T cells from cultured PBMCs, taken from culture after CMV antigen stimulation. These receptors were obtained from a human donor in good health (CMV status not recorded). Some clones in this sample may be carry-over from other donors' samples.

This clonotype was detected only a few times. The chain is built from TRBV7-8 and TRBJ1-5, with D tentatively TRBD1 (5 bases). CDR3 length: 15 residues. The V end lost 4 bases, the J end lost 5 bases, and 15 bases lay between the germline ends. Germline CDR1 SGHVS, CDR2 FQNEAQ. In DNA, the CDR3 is TGTGCCAGCAGCTCTAAGGCAGGGAAGGATCAGCCCCAGCATTTT. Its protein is CASSSKAGKDQPQHF.

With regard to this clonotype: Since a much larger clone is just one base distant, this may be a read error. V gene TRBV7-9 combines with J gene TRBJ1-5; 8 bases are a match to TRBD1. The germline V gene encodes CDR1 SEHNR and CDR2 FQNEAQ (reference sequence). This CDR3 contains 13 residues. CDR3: CASSQDRGQLQHF. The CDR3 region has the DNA TGTGCCAGCAGCCAAGACAGGGGTCAGCTCCAGCATTTT.

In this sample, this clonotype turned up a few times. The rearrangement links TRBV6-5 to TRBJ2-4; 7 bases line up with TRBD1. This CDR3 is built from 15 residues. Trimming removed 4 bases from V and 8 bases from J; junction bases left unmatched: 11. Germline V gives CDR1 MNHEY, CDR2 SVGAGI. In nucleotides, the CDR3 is TGTGCCAGCAGTTTCAATCGACAGGGTACGGACATTCAGTACTTC. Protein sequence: CASSFNRQGTDIQYF.

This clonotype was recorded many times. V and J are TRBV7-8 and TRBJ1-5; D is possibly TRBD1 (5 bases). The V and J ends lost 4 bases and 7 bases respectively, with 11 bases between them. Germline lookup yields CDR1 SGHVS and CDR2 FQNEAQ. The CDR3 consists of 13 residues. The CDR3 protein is CASSSGSGQPQHF. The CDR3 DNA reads TGTGCCAGCAGCTCAGGGTCAGGGCAGCCCCAGCATTTT.

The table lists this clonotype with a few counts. The CDR3 protein is CASSQLAMDEQFF. The CDR3 DNA reads as TGTGCCAGCAGTCAGCTAGCGATGGATGAGCAGTTCTTC. This rearrangement joins TRBV27 to TRBJ2-1, with D perhaps matching TRBD2 (6 bases). V gave up 5 bases and J gave up 8 bases, with 13 bases separating them. Germline V gene sequence: CDR1 MNHEY, CDR2 SMNVEV (reference sequence). This CDR3 contains 13 residues.